This T cell receptor beta chain is from a study of blood T cell repertoires in COVID-19. Using immunoSEQ multiplex PCR, the repertoire was profiled, and TCRdb retains in-frame clones only, with some absent. The sample has a few hundred thousand clones, approximately 87% seen once. This CDR3 has 16 amino acids. Germline CDR1 SGDLS, CDR2 YYNGEE. Trimming at V came to 1 base and at J to 7 bases, leaving 8 bases not matched to a gene. This TCR derives from a man aged 60 to 69 who had recovered from COVID-19. Specimen: peripheral blood. J is TRBJ1-6 and V is TRBV9, with 7 bases identical to TRBD1. As DNA, the CDR3 is TGTGCCAGCAGCGTATCCCCCGGGACAGAGAATTCACCCCTCCACTTT. Protein sequence: CASSVSPGTENSPLHF.